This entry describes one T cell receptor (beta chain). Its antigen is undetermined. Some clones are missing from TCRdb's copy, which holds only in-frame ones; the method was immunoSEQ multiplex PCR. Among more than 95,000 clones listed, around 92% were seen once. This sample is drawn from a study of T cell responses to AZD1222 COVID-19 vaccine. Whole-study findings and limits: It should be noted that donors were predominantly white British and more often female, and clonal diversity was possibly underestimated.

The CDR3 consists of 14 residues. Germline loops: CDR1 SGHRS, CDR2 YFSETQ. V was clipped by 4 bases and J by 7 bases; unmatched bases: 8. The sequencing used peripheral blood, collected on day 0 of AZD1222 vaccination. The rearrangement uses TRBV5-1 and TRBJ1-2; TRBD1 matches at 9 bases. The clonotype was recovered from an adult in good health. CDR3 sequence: CASSPQPGQGGYTF. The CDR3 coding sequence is TGCGCCAGCAGCCCGCAACCGGGACAGGGTGGCTACACCTTC.